One and the same sample provided the 28 T cell receptor beta chains below, sequenced in a study of T cells in Graves' hyperthyroidism and ophthalmopathy. Amplified TCR beta CDR3 regions derived from RNA transcripts. During a first-round RT-PCR of the TCR CDR3, the HTBI primer set was used. TCRdb redid the calling of the multiplex PCR reads with MiXCR, one entry per CDR3 protein. The sample shows around 620,000 distinct CDR3 sequences, about a sixth of them seen only once. The sample comprised blood. These receptors originate from a woman under 40 with Graves' hyperthyroidism.

V gene TRBV12-3 or TRBV12-4 combines with J gene TRBJ2-1; D remains ambiguous. Deletions cut 7 bases from V and 3 bases from J, with 7 bases between. The CDR3 contains 12 residues. The CDR3 DNA is TGTGCCAGCACGAGCTTCTACAATGAGCAGTTCTTC. Protein: CASTSFYNEQFF.

This clonotype was seen at least ten times. This chain joins TRBV3-1 and TRBJ2-3; D not resolved. The length of the CDR3 is 15 residues. From germline, CDR1 is LGHDT and CDR2 YNNKEL (reference sequence). V lost 0 bases and J 2 bases, leaving 9 bases between the germline ends. The CDR3 coding sequence is TGTGCCAGCAGCCAAGAGATCGGAAACACAGATACGCAGTATTTT. This codes for CASSQEIGNTDTQYF.

This clonotype was seen only a few times. V usage is TRBV10-3 and J usage is TRBJ2-7; the match to TRBD2 covers 11 bases. Germline values: CDR1 ENHRY, CDR2 SYGVKD. CDR3 length: 14 amino acids. Trimming cost V 5 bases and J 2 bases; bases outside gene matches: 2. DNA for the CDR3: TGTGCCATCAGTCTAGCGGGGGGAACCTACGAGCAGTACTTC. Its protein product is CAISLAGGTYEQYF.

This clonotype was picked up a small number of times. The gene calls are TRBV6-1 and TRBJ1-6, with 8 bases matching TRBD1. Unmatched junction bases numbered 6, after V lost 5 bases and J lost 6 bases. Per the germline V gene, CDR1 is MNHNS and CDR2 is SASEGT. CDR3 length: 15 residues. The CDR3 spells CASSPGQGGNSPLHF. CDR3 nucleotides: TGTGCCAGCAGTCCCGGACAGGGTGGTAATTCACCCCTCCACTTT.

The chain joins TRBV24-1 to TRBJ2-5; tentative D call: TRBD2 (7 bases). Trimming pared 3 bases from V and 5 bases from J, leaving 18 bases between. The CDR3 spans 16 residues. Germline V gene data show CDR1 as KGHDR and CDR2 as SFDVKD. In DNA form, the CDR3 reads TGTGCCACCAGTGATCCCACTAGGGGGGGGAGCGAGACCCAGTACTTC. Its protein is CATSDPTRGGSETQYF.

This clonotype showed up many times. The V and J genes are TRBV28 and TRBJ2-4; the D gene is possibly TRBD2 (5 bases). Trimming shortened V by 3 bases and J by 7 bases, and 16 bases separated the two germline ends. The CDR3 runs 15 residues. Germline loops: CDR1 MDHEN, CDR2 SYDVKM. CDR3: CASSFGRTPGNIQYF. The CDR3 coding sequence is TGTGCCAGCAGTTTCGGTCGGACCCCGGGGAACATTCAGTACTTC. Full variable domain (missing parts from reference TRBV28 and TRBJ2-4): DVKVTQSSRYLVKRTGEKVFLECVQDMDHENMFWYRQDPGLGLRLIYFSYDVKMKEKGDIPEGYSVSREKKERFSLILESASTNQTSMYLCASSFGRTPGNIQYFGAGTRLSVL.

The chain combines TRBV27 with TRBJ1-2, with D possibly matching TRBD1 (5 bases). Germline lookup yields CDR1 MNHEY and CDR2 SMNVEV (reference sequence). The V gene lost 4 bases and the J gene lost 8 bases, with 14 bases spanning the gap. The CDR3 totals 13 residues. DNA for the CDR3: TGTGCCAGCAGTTCGAATAGGGGTGGAGGCTACACCTTC. It is translated as CASSSNRGGGYTF.

This clonotype was picked up a small number of times. The chain has TRBV13 and TRBJ1-3; 11 bases are shared with TRBD1. Germline loops: CDR1 PRHDT, CDR2 FYEKMQ (reference sequence). CDR3 size: 16 residues. J gave up 4 bases and V 5 bases, and 7 bases lay outside the gene matches. CDR3 sequence reads: CASSPADRGPGNTIYF. CDR3 DNA: TGTGCCAGCAGCCCCGCGGACAGGGGGCCCGGAAACACCATATATTTT. The full variable domain, completed using reference TRBV13 and TRBJ1-3, is AAGVIQSPRHLIKEKRETATLKCYPIPRHDTVYWYQQGPGQDPQFLISFYEKMQSDKGSIPDRFSAQQFSDYHSELNMSSLELGDSALYFCASSPADRGPGNTIYFGEGSWLTVV.

There are a few counts of this clonotype. V and J are TRBV20-1 and TRBJ2-1; maybe TRBD1 (6 bases). The CDR3 has 14 amino acids. Per the germline V gene, CDR1 is DFQATT and CDR2 is SNEGSKA (reference sequence). Trimming took off 0 bases at V and 7 bases at J, with 13 bases between the two ends. In DNA, the CDR3 is TGCAGTGCTAGAGAGGACTGGCAGGGGAATGAGCAGTTCTTC. Amino acid sequence: CSAREDWQGNEQFF.

This clonotype has ten or more counts. This chain uses TRBV6-1 with TRBJ2-7, with 7 bases fitting TRBD1. The trim removed 5 bases at V and 5 bases at J, leaving 15 bases unmatched. Germline CDR1 and CDR2: MNHNS and SASEGT. This CDR3 comprises 16 residues. In DNA form, the CDR3 reads TGTGCCAGCAGTTCCCGGACAGGACCGGGACGCCACGAGCAGTACTTC. This codes for CASSSRTGPGRHEQYF.

In its sample, this clonotype was seen a few times. The rearrangement links TRBV27 to TRBJ2-1; D gene uncertain. The CDR3 length is 11 residues. Germline values: CDR1 MNHEY, CDR2 SMNVEV (reference sequence). V was clipped by 2 bases and J by 13 bases, with 9 bases between them. CDR3 amino acids: CASSLRNLQFF. DNA for the CDR3: TGTGCCAGCAGTTTAAGGAATCTTCAGTTCTTC.

Worth noting for this clonotype: Sequence at one end of the junction differs from germline and may be a read error. The chain employs TRBV6-1 and TRBJ1-3; 9 bases are a match to TRBD1. From germline, CDR1 is MNHNS and CDR2 SASEGT. The CDR3 sequence is 16 residues long. CDR3 residues: CVSSRDRVKSGNTIYF. CDR3 bases: TGTGTCAGCAGTCGGGACAGGGTGAAATCTGGAAACACCATATATTTT.

This clonotype was seen a handful of times. V gene TRBV7-6 combines with J gene TRBJ1-2; no firm D call. The CDR3 consists of 13 residues. CDR1 and CDR2 (germline): SGHVS, FNYEAQ. The V end was cut by 1 base, the J end by 4 bases, with 7 bases between. CDR3 protein: CASSLVAGYGYTF. The CDR3 nucleotides read TGTGCCAGCAGCTTAGTGGCTGGCTATGGCTACACCTTC.

This clonotype was picked up many times. V and J are TRBV7-2 and TRBJ2-7, with D unclear. CDR1 and CDR2 from the germline V gene are SGHTA and FQGNSA. V was shortened by 5 bases and J by 2 bases, with 10 bases between the two germline ends. The CDR3 consists of 13 residues. The CDR3, as DNA: TGTGCCAGCAGCCCATTATCGACCTACGAGCAGTACTTC. It codes for CASSPLSTYEQYF. Based on the CDR3 plus reference TRBV7-2 and TRBJ2-7, the full variable domain is GAGVSQSPSNKVTEKGKDVELRCDPISGHTALYWYRQSLGQGLEFLIYFQGNSAPDKSGLPSDRFSAERTGGSVSTLTIQRTQQEDSAVYLCASSPLSTYEQYFGPGTRLTVT.

The V call is TRBV11-2, the J call TRBJ2-2, with 13 nucleotides matching TRBD2. The CDR3 totals 18 residues. Germline assignment: CDR1 SGHAT and CDR2 FQNNGV. V shed 5 bases and J 1 base; nucleotides not matched to a gene: 7. CDR3 loop: CASSQGLAGVKNTGELFF. In DNA form, the CDR3 reads TGTGCCAGCAGCCAAGGACTAGCGGGAGTGAAGAACACCGGGGAGCTGTTTTTT.

J is TRBJ2-3 and V is TRBV20-1, with D maybe TRBD1 (6 bases). The CDR3 extends over 16 amino acids. Germline V lookup: CDR1 DFQATT, CDR2 SNEGSKA (reference sequence). Trimming cost V 3 bases and J 0 bases, with 16 bases left between them. The CDR3 nucleotides are TGCAGTGCTAGGCCATACAGGGAAATTAGCACAGATACGCAGTATTTT. Its translation is CSARPYREISTDTQYF.

This clonotype was counted a few times. This chain links TRBV28 with TRBJ2-2; 9 nucleotides align to TRBD2. The CDR3 runs 16 residues. V gave up 3 bases and J gave up 5 bases; unmatched junction bases: 7. From germline, CDR1 is MDHEN and CDR2 SYDVKM. The CDR3 nucleotides read TGTGCCAGCAGTTTTCGCGGGGGGGGCCGAACCGGGGAGCTGTTTTTT. It yields the protein CASSFRGGGRTGELFF.

Points on this clonotype: This clone may be a read error of a much larger clone one base away. This chain uses TRBV3-1 with TRBJ2-7; 11 positions match TRBD2. The DNA end favors TRBJ2-1, so the J call may be wrong. Per the germline V gene, CDR1 is LGHDT and CDR2 is YNNKEL (reference sequence). The CDR3 is 15 amino acids. In DNA, the CDR3 is TGTGCCAGCAGCCAACCGGGACTAGCGGCCTACGAGCAGTTCTTC. Translated: CASSQPGLAAYEQFF.

This clonotype has only a few counts. Here the CDR3 DNA reads TGCGCCAGCAGCCCGTCACATTATAACTATGGCTACACCTTC. Amino acid sequence: CASSPSHYNYGYTF. The chain employs TRBV4-1 and TRBJ1-2; D remains ambiguous. CDR1 and CDR2 (germline): MGHRA, YSYEKL. The length of the CDR3 is 14 residues. Trimming cost V 4 bases and J 1 base, with 10 bases left between them.

This clonotype was observed a handful of times. The J gene is TRBJ2-7, the V gene TRBV16; 9 bases are shared with TRBD1. Germline V gives CDR1 KGHSY, CDR2 FQNENV. This CDR3 is 13 amino acids long. V trimming: 8 bases; J trimming: 2 bases; junction bases outside the gene matches: 4. CDR3 amino acids: CASGGTGTYEQYF. Here the CDR3 DNA reads TGTGCCAGCGGCGGGACAGGGACCTACGAGCAGTACTTC.

This clonotype showed up many times. V is TRBV2 and J is TRBJ2-3, with D uncertain. Germline V CDR1 and CDR2: SNHLY, FYNNEI. The CDR3 spans 16 residues. V was pared by 6 bases and J by 3 bases, with 19 bases between. CDR3 sequence: CASRDRALGVTDTQYF. CDR3 nucleotide sequence: TGTGCCAGCAGGGACCGGGCCCTTGGGGTGACAGATACGCAGTATTTT. Full variable domain (outside the CDR3, taken from reference TRBV2 and TRBJ2-3): EPEVTQTPSHQVTQMGQEVILRCVPISNHLYFYWYRQILGQKVEFLVSFYNNEISEKSEIFDDQFSVERPDGSNFTLKIRSTKLEDSAMYFCASRDRALGVTDTQYFGPGTRLTVL.

This clonotype was seen many times. The rearrangement uses TRBV28 and TRBJ2-5, with a weak D call TRBD1 (7 bases). Germline CDR1 MDHEN, CDR2 SYDVKM. The CDR3 consists of 14 residues. Trimming removed 6 bases from V and 4 bases from J, with 15 bases in between. The CDR3 nucleotides read TGTGCCAGCAGCTCAAGACAGGGAGGAGAGACCCAGTACTTC. This translates into CASSSRQGGETQYF.

This clonotype was detected ten times or more. The CDR3 DNA reads TGTGCCAGCACACTCGGGCTCTACTACGAGCAGTACTTC. It translates to CASTLGLYYEQYF. This chain joins TRBV2 and TRBJ2-7; D remains ambiguous. The germline CDR1 and CDR2 sequences are SNHLY and FYNNEI. CDR3 length: 13 residues. V was trimmed by 7 bases and J by 3 bases, leaving 13 bases between them. Using reference TRBV2 and TRBJ2-7 for the parts outside the CDR3, the full variable domain is EPEVTQTPSHQVTQMGQEVILRCVPISNHLYFYWYRQILGQKVEFLVSFYNNEISEKSEIFDDQFSVERPDGSNFTLKIRSTKLEDSAMYFCASTLGLYYEQYFGPGTRLTVT.

This clonotype has a count of ten or more. The J gene is TRBJ2-3, the V gene TRBV7-3, with D possibly being TRBD2 (6 bases). The CDR3 is 15 amino acids. Trimming removed 4 bases from V and 2 bases from J, with 13 bases in between. CDR1 is SGHTA and CDR2 is FQGTGA in the germline V gene. CDR3 nucleotides: TGTGCCAGCAGCTCGGCGGGGACTCTCACAGATACGCAGTATTTT. Residues: CASSSAGTLTDTQYF.

The chain employs TRBV20-1 and TRBJ2-2, with a possible D match to TRBD1 (6 bases). The CDR3 totals 13 residues. Germline-derived CDR1 and CDR2 are DFQATT and SNEGSKA (reference sequence). Trimming cost V 3 bases and J 4 bases, with 9 bases left between them. CDR3 protein: CSARDRITGELFF. The CDR3 region has the DNA TGCAGTGCTAGGGACAGAATCACCGGGGAGCTGTTTTTT.

There are a few counts of this clonotype. The J gene is TRBJ1-3, the V gene TRBV10-3; D ambiguous. The CDR3 runs 16 residues. Deletions cut 0 bases from V and 0 bases from J, with 9 bases between. Germline values: CDR1 ENHRY, CDR2 SYGVKD. The CDR3 sequence: CAISESGANSGNTIYF. For the CDR3, the DNA is TGTGCCATCAGTGAGTCTGGCGCCAACTCTGGAAACACCATATATTTT.

The table lists this clonotype with many counts. The CDR3 spells CASSYPRSGKLTDTQYF. CDR3 nucleotides: TGTGCCAGCAGCTATCCCCGATCAGGGAAGCTTACAGATACGCAGTATTTT. The chain is built from TRBV28 and TRBJ2-3; a possible D gene is TRBD1 (5 bases). CDR3 length: 17 residues. Trimming pared 6 bases from V and 3 bases from J, leaving 22 bases between. Germline lookup yields CDR1 MDHEN and CDR2 SYDVKM.

This clonotype has a handful of counts. V is TRBV7-2 and J is TRBJ2-2; 8 bases agree with TRBD1. Germline values: CDR1 SGHTA, CDR2 FQGNSA. The V gene end was trimmed by 2 bases and the J gene end by 4 bases; junction bases not matched to a gene: 6. This CDR3 is built from 16 residues. DNA for the CDR3: TGTGCCAGCAGCTTATACAGGGGGGTCGGCACCGGGGAGCTGTTTTTT. Amino acid sequence: CASSLYRGVGTGELFF.